This is a list of T cell receptor beta chains from one sample in a study of cytomegalovirus exposure and HLA in healthy donors. TCRdb keeps only in-frame clones here, not all; method: immunoSEQ multiplex PCR. The sample consists of 150,000 to 250,000 clones, about 81% of them appearing once. The sample was PBMCs. Every receptor here comes from a woman aged 25-40 years in good health and CMV-seronegative. Each CDR3 is given with its conserved first and last residue. A D gene is named only where the DNA matches it firmly. Some rows have no size entry. The others give once, few or many, or a class for an expanded clone.

cdr3_nt,cdr3_aa,clone_size,d_call,j_call,v_call
TGTGCCAAACTAGCGGGAGCTGAGACCCAGTACTTC,CAKLAGAETQYF,NA,TRBD2,TRBJ2-5,TRBV2
TGCGCCAGCAGCCACGTGGTACAGGGGGCCGCCACTGAAGCTTTCTTT,CASSHVVQGAATEAFF,NA,TRBD1,TRBJ1-1,TRBV4-1
TGTGCCAGCATGAGGGCCGCGGGAGGATTAGAGACCCAGTACTTC,CASMRAAGGLETQYF,NA,TRBD2,TRBJ2-5,TRBV2
TGTGCCAGCAGTGAAGTGCACAGCTGGCAAGAGACCCAGTACTTC,CASSEVHSWQETQYF,NA,NA,TRBJ2-5,TRBV6-1
TGTGCCAGCAGCCCTGACACAAGGCGGTTCTTC,CASSPDTRRFF,few,NA,TRBJ2-1,TRBV9
TGCAGCGTTATATATGGGACAGGTGGGGCCAACGTCCTGACTTTC,CSVIYGTGGANVLTF,NA,TRBD1,TRBJ2-6,TRBV29-1
TGTGCCAGCAGGATACAGGGATTAGCCCAGCCCCAGCATTTT,CASRIQGLAQPQHF,NA,NA,TRBJ1-5,TRBV28
TGTGCCAGCATACCCTTAGGCGGATACGAGCAGTACTTC,CASIPLGGYEQYF,NA,NA,TRBJ2-7,TRBV28
TGTGCCAGTAGTTCGGGACTAGCCCCCTACAATGAGCAGTTCTTC,CASSSGLAPYNEQFF,NA,TRBD2,TRBJ2-1,TRBV19
TGTGCCAGCAGCTTGTCAGGACAGGGCAATCAGCCCCAGCATTTT,CASSLSGQGNQPQHF,NA,TRBD1,TRBJ1-5,TRBV5-4
TGTGCCAGCAGCATCGGGGACAGGGCGGCGATCTACGAGCAGTACTTC,CASSIGDRAAIYEQYF,NA,TRBD1,TRBJ2-7,TRBV9
TGTGCCTGGATACCCGGGAACTATGGCTACACCTTC,CAWIPGNYGYTF,NA,NA,TRBJ1-2,TRBV30
TGTGCCAGCTCACAAGAATCGACAGACGGCTACACCTTC,CASSQESTDGYTF,NA,NA,TRBJ1-2,TRBV18
TGCGCCAGCAGCCACTTTCGGAGCGGGAGTAATGAGCAGTTCTTC,CASSHFRSGSNEQFF,NA,TRBD2,TRBJ2-1,TRBV4-1
TGTGCCAGCAGCTTAGCGAGTAAGGGACTAGCTAACTATGGCTACACCTTC,CASSLASKGLANYGYTF,NA,NA,TRBJ1-2,TRBV7-9
TGTGCCAGCAGCCCCCTTAGCCTCGGCAATCAGCCCCAGCATTTT,CASSPLSLGNQPQHF,once,NA,TRBJ1-5,TRBV7-9
TGTGCCAGCAGTGACTGGGAGGGCCAGCCCCAGCATTTT,CASSDWEGQPQHF,NA,NA,TRBJ1-5,TRBV2
TGTGCCAGCAGCTACCAGACAGGTTCCGCTAACTATGGCTACACCTTC,CASSYQTGSANYGYTF,NA,NA,TRBJ1-2,TRBV9
TGTGCCAGCAGCTTAAGCGAGGCTAGCGACACCTACGAGCAGTACTTC,CASSLSEASDTYEQYF,once,NA,TRBJ2-7,TRBV11-2
TGTGCCATCAGCCGAAGCGGGGCGGACTATGGCTACACCTTC,CAISRSGADYGYTF,NA,NA,TRBJ1-2,TRBV10-3
TGTGCCAGCAGTCCTCTAGCGGGGGGTCAAGAGACCCAGTACTTC,CASSPLAGGQETQYF,NA,TRBD2,TRBJ2-5,TRBV27
TGTGCCAGTAGTGTTGACAGGGGCAATCAGCCCCAGCATTTT,CASSVDRGNQPQHF,NA,TRBD1,TRBJ1-5,TRBV19
TGTGCCAGCAGTGTGCGACAGGGGGCCCCCTACGAGCAGTACTTC,CASSVRQGAPYEQYF,NA,TRBD1,TRBJ2-7,TRBV6-1
TGCGCCAGCAGCGGCGGGACAGGGGATTTCGTGGCTTTCTTT,CASSGGTGDFVAFF,once,TRBD1,TRBJ1-1,TRBV5-1
TGCGCCAGCAGCTTGGGTCTCAGGCAAGAGACCCAGTACTTC,CASSLGLRQETQYF,NA,NA,TRBJ2-5,TRBV5-1
TGTGCCAGCAGCCGGACCGGGACAGGGCTTCAGCCCCAGCATTTT,CASSRTGTGLQPQHF,NA,TRBD1,TRBJ1-5,TRBV5-5
TGCAGCGCAGGGACAGAGACGCCGTCTGGGGCCAACGTCCTGACTTTC,CSAGTETPSGANVLTF,NA,TRBD1,TRBJ2-6,TRBV29-1
TGCAGCGTTGGGGCAGGGATCGGACAGCCCCAGCATTTT,CSVGAGIGQPQHF,NA,NA,TRBJ1-5,TRBV29-1
TGTGCCAGCACCTTATACGGGTTACCCACAGATACGCAGTATTTT,CASTLYGLPTDTQYF,NA,NA,TRBJ2-3,TRBV6-6
TGTGCCAGCAGCCGAGGGACACGCACCTACGAGCAGTACTTC,CASSRGTRTYEQYF,once,NA,TRBJ2-7,TRBV14
TGTGCCAGCAGCCGGGGACAGGTCAATGAGCAGTTCTTC,CASSRGQVNEQFF,NA,TRBD1,TRBJ2-1,TRBV11-2
TGTGCCAGCAGCTCCAGCGGGCCTCCCTACAATGAGCAGTTCTTC,CASSSSGPPYNEQFF,NA,NA,TRBJ2-1,TRBV11-3
TGTGCCAGCACCCCAGGGGTTGGTGGCTACACCTTC,CASTPGVGGYTF,NA,NA,TRBJ1-2,TRBV28
TGTGCCAGCAGAGGGAGCGGGGGCAATGAGCAGTTCTTC,CASRGSGGNEQFF,NA,TRBD2,TRBJ2-1,TRBV6-5
TGTGCCAGCAGTGAGCAGAGGGGGGATACGCAGTATTTT,CASSEQRGDTQYF,NA,NA,TRBJ2-3,TRBV6-1
TGTGCCAGCAGCTTAGGAACTAGCGGGAGGTTATCCGAGCAGTACTTC,CASSLGTSGRLSEQYF,NA,TRBD2,TRBJ2-7,TRBV7-8
TGTGCCAGCAGCGCGGGACAGTCCTATGGCTACACCTTC,CASSAGQSYGYTF,NA,TRBD1,TRBJ1-2,TRBV5-4
TGTGCCAGCAGCTTAAGTTGGCGGGACACAGATACGCAGTATTTT,CASSLSWRDTDTQYF,NA,NA,TRBJ2-3,TRBV7-3
TGTGCCTCCGGGACAGCTGGAAACACCATATATTTT,CASGTAGNTIYF,NA,TRBD1,TRBJ1-3,TRBV30
TGTGCCAGCAGCCCCTTGACAGGGGGCAATCAGCCCCAGCATTTT,CASSPLTGGNQPQHF,NA,TRBD1,TRBJ1-5,TRBV5-5
TGTGCCAGCAGTTTAGTAGGGGGACAAGAGACCCAGTACTTC,CASSLVGGQETQYF,once,NA,TRBJ2-5,TRBV28
TGTGCCAGCAGCGTAATAGCGGGAGGGGGCTCAGGTGAGCAGTTCTTC,CASSVIAGGGSGEQFF,once,TRBD2,TRBJ2-1,TRBV9
TGTGCCAGCAGTGAAGCTCAAAGGGGTTTTTCTAGCACAGATACGCAGTATTTT,CASSEAQRGFSSTDTQYF,NA,NA,TRBJ2-3,TRBV6-1
TGTGCCAGCAGCTTCGGTTCAACGGGGGAGGGTCAGCCCCAGCATTTT,CASSFGSTGEGQPQHF,NA,NA,TRBJ1-5,TRBV7-9
TGTGCCAGCAGTAAGGACACCAGGAGCTCCTACGAGCAGTACTTC,CASSKDTRSSYEQYF,few,NA,TRBJ2-7,TRBV6-1
TGTGCCAGCAGCGTAAGGGGGCTTGAGATGACCGGGGAGCTGTTTTTT,CASSVRGLEMTGELFF,NA,TRBD1,TRBJ2-2,TRBV9
TGTGCCAGTACTTACCTAGGGGCAGGGAGGAAAAATGAGCAGTTCTTC,CASTYLGAGRKNEQFF,NA,NA,TRBJ2-1,TRBV19
TGCGCCAGCAGCTTAGACAGGGTACACACTGAAGCTTTCTTT,CASSLDRVHTEAFF,NA,TRBD1,TRBJ1-1,TRBV5-1
TGCGCCAGCAGCAAGCCCGGGGTCACTGAAGCTTTCTTT,CASSKPGVTEAFF,NA,NA,TRBJ1-1,TRBV5-1
TGCGCCAGCAGCTTGGCCAGGACAGGGCCTGGGGCCAACGTCCTGACTTTC,CASSLARTGPGANVLTF,NA,TRBD1,TRBJ2-6,TRBV5-1
TGCGCCAGCAGCTTCGCGGGGGTGAACACTGAAGCTTTCTTT,CASSFAGVNTEAFF,NA,NA,TRBJ1-1,TRBV5-1
TGTGCCAGCAGCTTAACAGGGGACCGTTCACCCCTCCACTTT,CASSLTGDRSPLHF,NA,TRBD1,TRBJ1-6,TRBV7-2
TGTGCCAGTAGTTCCCTCTCCGGGGGTCGGGATGAGCAGTTCTTC,CASSSLSGGRDEQFF,many,NA,TRBJ2-1,TRBV19
TGTGCCTGGACCACAGGGCCCTATAATTCACCCCTCCACTTT,CAWTTGPYNSPLHF,NA,NA,TRBJ1-6,TRBV30